The 18 T cell receptor beta chains listed next were all sequenced from one sample in a study of blood T cell repertoires in COVID-19. Sequenced by immunoSEQ multiplex PCR; TCRdb stores in-frame clones only, minus some. The repertoire consists of 300,000 to 450,000 clones, with roughly 85% occurring once and the leading ten covering approximately 3.7%. The material sequenced was peripheral blood. The receptors originated from a woman aged 18-29 years with acute or convalescent COVID-19.

The CDR3 protein is CASSAIQGSSPLHF. The CDR3 DNA reads as TGTGCCAGCAGTGCTATACAGGGAAGTTCACCCCTCCACTTT. The chain is built from TRBV2 and TRBJ1-6, with D maybe TRBD1 (6 bases). The CDR3 contains 14 residues. Germline V gene data show CDR1 as SNHLY and CDR2 as FYNNEI. Trimming stripped 4 bases from V and 9 bases from J, with 13 bases between.

The CDR3 sequence: CASSSKTGPYEQYF. Here the CDR3 DNA reads TGTGCCAGCAGTTCCAAGACAGGGCCCTACGAGCAGTACTTC. The J gene is TRBJ2-7, the V gene TRBV28; 7 positions match TRBD1. J was trimmed by 2 bases and V by 4 bases; bases with no gene match: 5. Germline V gives CDR1 MDHEN, CDR2 SYDVKM. CDR3 length: 14 residues.

The genes are TRBV10-2 and TRBJ2-2; 14 positions agree with TRBD2. CDR1 and CDR2 (germline): WSHSY, SAAADI. The CDR3 is 16 amino acids. The V gene end was trimmed by 6 bases and the J gene end by 5 bases; junction bases not matched to a gene: 5. CDR3 nucleotide sequence: TGCGCCAGCAGCGGGACTAGCGGGAGATCTACCGGGGAGCTGTTTTTT. It is translated as CASSGTSGRSTGELFF.

This rearrangement joins TRBV24-1 to TRBJ2-3; possibly TRBD1 for D (6 bases). In germline, CDR1 is KGHDR, CDR2 SFDVKD. The CDR3 runs to 15 residues. Trimming left V 3 bases short and J 0 bases short, with 9 bases between. The DNA for the CDR3 is TGTGCCACCAGTGATCCGGGACAAAGCACAGATACGCAGTATTTT. Residues: CATSDPGQSTDTQYF.

The chain employs TRBV5-1 and TRBJ1-2, with 7 positions matching TRBD1. CDR3 length: 16 amino acids. Germline V gene data show CDR1 as SGHRS and CDR2 as YFSETQ. The J segment lost 4 bases and the V segment lost 0 bases, leaving 9 bases of the junction unmatched. The CDR3 nucleotides read TGCGCCAGCAGCTTGGCCGCAGGGGGGATACGCTATGGCTACACCTTC. Amino acid sequence: CASSLAAGGIRYGYTF.

The genes are TRBV7-3 and TRBJ1-3; D not resolved. The CDR3 runs to 15 residues. Germline lookup yields CDR1 SGHTA and CDR2 FQGTGA. The V gene lost 4 bases and the J gene lost 0 bases, with 10 bases spanning the gap. Here the CDR3 reads CASSSSGSSGNTIYF. CDR3 in DNA: TGTGCCAGCAGCTCATCGGGGAGCTCTGGAAACACCATATATTTT.

V gene TRBV2 combines with J gene TRBJ1-5; tentative D call: TRBD1 (6 bases). This CDR3 has 14 residues. V was pared by 3 bases and J by 9 bases, with 15 bases between. The V gene's germline CDR1 is SNHLY and CDR2 FYNNEI. The CDR3 DNA follows: TGTGCCAGCAGTGATGAACAGGGAGATGTGCCCCAGCATTTT. Its translation is CASSDEQGDVPQHF.

The rearrangement links TRBV2 to TRBJ1-1; 10 bases match TRBD1. Germline CDR1 reads SNHLY; CDR2 reads FYNNEI. This CDR3 region has 15 residues. V dropped 5 bases and J dropped 3; count of bases not matched to a gene: 6. CDR3 coding DNA: TGTGCCAGCAGTCCCCGACAGGGGGCGGACACTGAAGCTTTCTTT. It encodes CASSPRQGADTEAFF.

The chain is built from TRBV27 and TRBJ2-7, with 7 nucleotides matching TRBD1. The CDR3 spans 13 residues. With V trimmed by 8 bases and J by 7 bases, 11 bases remained unmatched. Germline assignment: CDR1 MNHEY and CDR2 SMNVEV (reference sequence). The CDR3 loop reads CASHLTGSREQYF. The CDR3 region has the DNA TGTGCCAGCCACCTGACAGGGTCGAGGGAGCAGTACTTC.

The rearrangement uses TRBV19 and TRBJ1-1, with 7 bases aligning to TRBD1. Germline trimming cut 3 bases from V and 2 bases from J; bases unmatched to any gene: 6. The CDR3 length is 15 residues. Germline assignment: CDR1 LNHDA and CDR2 SQIVND (reference sequence). The DNA for the CDR3 is TGTGCCAGTAGTATGGTGACAGGGCGAAACACTGAAGCTTTCTTT. Protein: CASSMVTGRNTEAFF.

The rearrangement uses TRBV2 and TRBJ1-2; D gene ambiguous. The CDR3 runs to 15 residues. Between the trimmed V and J ends, which lost 3 bases and 1 base, there was a span of 12 bases. CDR1 is SNHLY and CDR2 is FYNNEI in the germline V gene. The CDR3 sequence is CASSESRRLNYGYTF. CDR3 DNA sequence: TGTGCCAGCAGTGAGAGCAGAAGACTTAACTATGGCTACACCTTC.

This clone has more than one count but fewer than ten. The chain is built from TRBV3-1 (or the pseudogene TRBV3-2) and TRBJ1-5; weak D call: TRBD1 (5 bases). V lost 3 bases, J lost 4 bases, and 10 bases lay in between. The CDR3 covers 14 residues. CDR1 and CDR2 (germline): LGHDT, YNNKEL (reference sequence). CDR3 sequence: CASSHSGGNQPQHF. CDR3 sequence (DNA): TGTGCCAGCAGCCATTCCGGGGGGAATCAGCCCCAGCATTTT.

This clone was counted between two and nine times. The chain links TRBV3-1 (or the pseudogene TRBV3-2) to TRBJ2-7, with D perhaps matching TRBD1 (5 bases). The CDR3 totals 16 residues. Germline CDR1 LGHDT, CDR2 YNNKEL (reference sequence). Between the trimmed V and J ends, which lost 0 bases and 3 bases, there was a span of 15 bases. CDR3 residues: CASSQELGLGHYEQYF. The CDR3 DNA sequence: TGTGCCAGCAGCCAAGAGTTGGGCCTGGGGCACTACGAGCAGTACTTC.

V usage is TRBV9 and J usage is TRBJ2-7; perhaps TRBD1 as D (5 bases). CDR1 is SGDLS, CDR2 YYNGEE, per germline. The CDR3 covers 13 residues. Trimming left V 3 bases short and J 1 base short, with 8 bases between. The CDR3 is CASSGRDSYEQYF. The CDR3 bases are TGTGCCAGCAGCGGCAGGGATTCCTACGAGCAGTACTTC. The full variable domain, rest sourced from reference TRBV9 and TRBJ2-7, is DSGVTQTPKHLITATGQRVTLRCSPRSGDLSVYWYQQSLDQGLQFLIQYYNGEERAKGNILERFSAQQFPDLHSELNLSSLELGDSALYFCASSGRDSYEQYFGPGTRLTVT.

This clone was observed a single time. The rearrangement links TRBV19 to TRBJ2-7, with TRBD1 identical over 8 bases. Trimming cost V 5 bases and J 3 bases; bases outside gene matches: 6. CDR1 is LNHDA and CDR2 is SQIVND in the germline V gene (reference sequence). This CDR3 has 14 amino acids. The CDR3 sequence is CASSFGTGRYEQYF. The CDR3 DNA reads as TGTGCCAGTAGTTTCGGGACAGGACGCTACGAGCAGTACTTC. The full variable domain, with the rest looked up from reference TRBV19 and TRBJ2-7, is DGGITQSPKYLFRKEGQNVTLSCEQNLNHDAMYWYRQDPGQGLRLIYYSQIVNDFQKGDIAEGYSVSREKKESFPLTVTSAQKNPTAFYLCASSFGTGRYEQYFGPGTRLTVT.

The chain links TRBV6-5 to TRBJ1-5; 10 nucleotides line up with TRBD1. The CDR3 contains 15 residues. J lost 2 bases, V lost 10 bases, and 8 bases had no gene match. CDR1 and CDR2 from the germline V gene are MNHEY and SVGAGI. The CDR3 sequence is CATSTGGAGNQPQHF. The CDR3 DNA reads TGTGCCACTTCGACAGGGGGCGCAGGCAATCAGCCCCAGCATTTT.

This clone showed up many times. The chain recombines TRBV5-1 with TRBJ1-2; no clear D gene. Germline loops: CDR1 SGHRS, CDR2 YFSETQ. CDR3 length: 13 residues. V was shortened by 1 base and J by 3 bases, with 7 bases between the two germline ends. This CDR3 is CASSLLADYGYTF. The DNA for the CDR3 is TGCGCCAGCAGCTTGTTGGCAGACTATGGCTACACCTTC.

This rearrangement joins TRBV9 to TRBJ2-7, with D tentatively TRBD2 (5 bases). The germline V gene has CDR1 SGDLS and CDR2 YYNGEE. The CDR3 extends over 14 amino acids. V was pared by 6 bases and J by 0 bases, with 13 bases between. The CDR3 is CASNQFRDSYEQYF. The CDR3 DNA follows: TGTGCCAGCAACCAGTTTCGGGACTCCTACGAGCAGTACTTC.